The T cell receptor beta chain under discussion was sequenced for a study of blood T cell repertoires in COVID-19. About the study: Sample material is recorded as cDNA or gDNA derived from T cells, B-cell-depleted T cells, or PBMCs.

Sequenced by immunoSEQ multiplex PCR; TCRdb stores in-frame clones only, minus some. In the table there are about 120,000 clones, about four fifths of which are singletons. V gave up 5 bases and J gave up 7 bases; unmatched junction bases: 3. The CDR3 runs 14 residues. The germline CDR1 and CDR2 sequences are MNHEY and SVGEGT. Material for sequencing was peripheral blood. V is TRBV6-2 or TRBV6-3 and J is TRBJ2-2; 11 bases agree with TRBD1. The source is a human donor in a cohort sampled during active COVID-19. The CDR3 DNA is TGTGCCAGCAGTAGGACAGGGGGCAGCGGGGAGCTGTTTTTT. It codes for CASSRTGGSGELFF.